Presented here are 12 T cell receptor beta chains from one specimen sequenced in a study of blood T cell repertoires in COVID-19. Sequencing used immunoSEQ multiplex PCR; TCRdb keeps in-frame clones, though not all of them. The sample lists around 100,000 clones; roughly 84% were seen once. Sequenced: peripheral blood. The receptors derive from a woman aged 70 to 79 who had recovered from COVID-19.

CDR3 nucleotide sequence: TGTGCCAGCAGCTCAGGGGGCGCGGGCACCGGGGAGCTGTTTTTT. This codes for CASSSGGAGTGELFF. The genes are TRBV2 and TRBJ2-2, with 8 bases lining up with TRBD1. The CDR3 consists of 15 residues. The J segment lost 4 bases and the V segment lost 6 bases, leaving 7 bases of the junction unmatched. Germline V gene lookup returns CDR1 SNHLY and CDR2 FYNNEI.

The chain is built from TRBV13 and TRBJ2-1; TRBD1 matches at 8 bases. The V and J ends lost 5 bases and 12 bases, in that order; junction bases with no gene match: 6. The CDR3 has 12 amino acids. Germline loops: CDR1 PRHDT, CDR2 FYEKMQ (reference sequence). CDR3 residues: CASSVTGTGQFF. In DNA form, the CDR3 reads TGTGCCAGCAGCGTGACCGGGACAGGGCAGTTCTTC.

The genes are TRBV9 and TRBJ2-3, with a possible D match to TRBD2 (7 bases). The V end was cut by 0 bases, the J end by 1 base, with 12 bases between. Germline loops: CDR1 SGDLS, CDR2 YYNGEE. There are 16 residues in the CDR3. CDR3 DNA sequence: TGTGCCAGCAGCGTAGGGCGGGGGCTCCGCACAGATACGCAGTATTTT. It is translated as CASSVGRGLRTDTQYF.

This clone was counted once. The chain employs TRBV27 and TRBJ1-3; unclear D gene. The CDR3 loop spans 13 amino acids. V gave up 5 bases and J gave up 3 bases, with 8 bases separating them. Germline V gene sequence: CDR1 MNHEY, CDR2 SMNVEV (reference sequence). CDR3 coding DNA: TGTGCCAGCAGTGGGCTGGTTGGAAACACCATATATTTT. Translation: CASSGLVGNTIYF.

The CDR3 is CASSLSAGSSYEQYF. CDR3 bases: TGCGCCAGCAGCTTGTCCGCGGGCTCCTCCTACGAGCAGTACTTC. This chain links TRBV5-1 with TRBJ2-7; tentative D call: TRBD2 (5 bases). Trimming removed 1 base at V and 0 bases at J, with 11 bases between. Looked up from germline, CDR1 is SGHRS and CDR2 is YFSETQ. The CDR3 runs 15 residues.

The chain has TRBV18 and TRBJ1-5; D remains ambiguous. This CDR3 is built from 15 residues. The V gene lost 2 bases and the J gene lost 4 bases, with 12 bases spanning the gap. The germline V gene encodes CDR1 KGHSH and CDR2 LQKENI. CDR3 bases: TGTGCCAGCTCACCATCAGGAAGCCGGAATCAGCCCCAGCATTTT. It is translated as CASSPSGSRNQPQHF.

This clone was observed a few times. The chain couples TRBV5-1 to TRBJ1-3, with 10 bases aligning to TRBD1. J gave up 10 bases and V 0 bases, and 1 base lay outside the gene matches. Looked up from germline, CDR1 is SGHRS and CDR2 is YFSETQ. This CDR3 is built from 13 residues. CDR3 coding DNA: TGCGCCAGCAGCTTGGGACAGGGGGCTACCATATATTTT. This encodes CASSLGQGATIYF.

The chain links TRBV18 to TRBJ1-6; no firm D call. Trimming stripped 3 bases from V and 9 bases from J, with 6 bases between. The germline V gene has CDR1 KGHSH and CDR2 LQKENI. The CDR3 spans 12 residues. The CDR3 region is CASSPPSSPLHF. For the CDR3, the DNA is TGTGCCAGCTCACCTCCTTCTTCACCCCTCCACTTT.

The chain combines TRBV7-8 with TRBJ2-7, with TRBD1 matching 7 bases. The V gene's germline CDR1 is SGHVS and CDR2 FQNEAQ. V dropped 4 bases and J dropped 3; count of bases not matched to a gene: 9. The CDR3 length is 15 residues. The CDR3: CASSWTRDSLYEQYF. The CDR3 DNA reads as TGTGCCAGCAGCTGGACCCGGGACAGTCTCTACGAGCAGTACTTC.

The chain couples TRBV7-9 to TRBJ1-3, with unresolved D. The CDR3 has 15 residues. Germline values: CDR1 SEHNR, CDR2 FQNEAQ (reference sequence). Trimming left V 3 bases short and J 2 bases short, with 11 bases between. The CDR3 region has the DNA TGTGCCAGCAGCTTTCCCCGGCAGGCTGGAAACACCATATATTTT. Translating gives CASSFPRQAGNTIYF.

This chain uses TRBV10-3 with TRBJ2-5; the D gene is possibly TRBD1 (6 bases). Germline CDR1 ENHRY, CDR2 SYGVKD. There are 16 residues in the CDR3. The ends were cut back, 0 bases at V and 3 bases at J, with 14 bases in the middle. CDR3 nucleotide sequence: TGTGCCATCAGTGAGTCGTCAGGGGCAATGAAAGAGACCCAGTACTTC. Encoded protein: CAISESSGAMKETQYF.

This clone was counted a single time. The chain employs TRBV2 and TRBJ2-1; D is possibly TRBD2 (5 bases). The ends were cut back, 2 bases at V and 12 bases at J, with 8 bases in the middle. The V gene's germline CDR1 is SNHLY and CDR2 FYNNEI. The CDR3 is 11 amino acids. The CDR3 sequence is CASSELSGQFF. CDR3 in DNA: TGTGCCAGCAGTGAATTGAGCGGGCAGTTCTTC.